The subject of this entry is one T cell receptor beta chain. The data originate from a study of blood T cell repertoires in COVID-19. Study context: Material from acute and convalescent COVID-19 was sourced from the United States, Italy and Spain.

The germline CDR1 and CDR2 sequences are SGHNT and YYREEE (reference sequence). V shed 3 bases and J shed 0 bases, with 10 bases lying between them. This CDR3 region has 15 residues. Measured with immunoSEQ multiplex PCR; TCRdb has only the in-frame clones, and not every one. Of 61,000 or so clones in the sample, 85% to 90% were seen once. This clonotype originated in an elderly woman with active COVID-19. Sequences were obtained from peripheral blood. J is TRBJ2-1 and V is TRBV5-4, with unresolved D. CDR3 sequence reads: CASSSNAGSYNEQFF. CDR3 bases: TGTGCCAGCAGCTCCAACGCCGGCTCCTACAATGAGCAGTTCTTC.